Reported below is one T cell receptor beta chain. Each sample yielded at least 6 micrograms of PBMC total RNA. These data come from a study of blood T cells in healthy people across ages. Germline V gives CDR1 DFQATT, CDR2 SNEGSKA (reference sequence). The CDR3 length is 14 residues. Together with a sample-barcoded 5' primer, a J-beta primer mix was included in a second PCR lasting about 7 to 12 cycles. From the 5' RACE reads, TCRdb called clonotypes with MiXCR, one entry per CDR3 protein. The data show around 1.5 million distinct CDR3 sequences, approximately 40% seen once. Sequenced: blood. The chain employs TRBV20-1 and TRBJ2-5, with 8 positions matching TRBD2. With the DNA end fitting TRBJ2-7 better, the J assignment may be wrong. The sequence was obtained from a young woman in good health. The CDR3 spells CSARDVGRAYEQYF. As DNA, the CDR3 is TGCAGTGCTAGAGATGTCGGGAGGGCCTACGAGCAGTACTTC.